This paragraph reports one T cell receptor (beta chain). Its antigen is unknown. The sample originates from a study of T cells after posttransplantation cyclophosphamide. The V gene's germline CDR1 is SGHTA and CDR2 FQGTGA. The CDR3 runs 15 residues. The V end lost 5 bases, the J end lost 0 bases, and 12 bases lay between the germline ends. Study conclusions and caveats: Blood and skin or GI T cell repertoires showed limited TRB overlap.

A marrow graft followed busulfan-fludarabine conditioning, with cyclophosphamide on days +3 and +4. Here immunoSEQ multiplex PCR was the method, and the copy in TCRdb shows in-frame clones only, minus some. The table includes approximately 40,000 clones, just under 80% detected once. The source is a female patient between 35 and 55 years old who received an allogeneic stem cell transplant from a related donor, was CMV-positive, and had no GVHD. Part of the T cell pool may stem from the graft donor. The input for sequencing was CD4+ T cells sorted from blood, taken 1,700 to 2,000 days after a stem cell transplant with posttransplant cyclophosphamide. The genes are TRBV7-3 and TRBJ2-3; perhaps TRBD2 as D (6 bases). The DNA of the CDR3 is TGTGCCAGCAGCCCCTTTAGCGGTAGCACAGATACGCAGTATTTT. As protein: CASSPFSGSTDTQYF.